One and the same sample provided the 20 T cell receptor beta chains below, sequenced in a study of blood T cell repertoires in COVID-19. Generated by immunoSEQ multiplex PCR, the TCRdb table keeps only in-frame clones and is missing some. This sample has roughly 100,000 clones, with 60% to 85% found just once. The sequenced material came from peripheral blood. The source is a woman older than 75 with acute or convalescent COVID-19.

The chain is built from TRBV7-3 and TRBJ1-2; the match to TRBD1 covers 7 bases. V lost 7 bases, J lost 4 bases, and 21 bases stayed unmatched. The CDR3 covers 18 residues. Germline V gene sequence: CDR1 SGHTA, CDR2 FQGTGA. This CDR3 reads CASTVNTRQGTSAYGYTF. The CDR3 DNA is TGTGCCAGCACCGTCAATACCCGACAGGGAACCTCAGCCTATGGCTACACCTTC.

This sequence joins TRBV19 and TRBJ1-5; 8 positions match TRBD1. This CDR3 has 15 amino acids. V lost 5 bases and J lost 4; bases outside the gene matches: 7. In germline, CDR1 is LNHDA, CDR2 SQIVND (reference sequence). Here the CDR3 DNA reads TGTGCCAGTAGTTCCTCCCGACAGGGGAATCAGCCCCAGCATTTT. This encodes CASSSSRQGNQPQHF.

This sequence joins TRBV7-2 and TRBJ2-7, with 8 bases aligning to TRBD1. Germline CDR1 reads SGHTA; CDR2 reads FQGNSA. V trimming: 5 bases; J trimming: 2 bases; junction bases outside the gene matches: 5. The CDR3 covers 14 residues. The CDR3 loop reads CASSAGQETYEQYF. The CDR3 DNA reads as TGTGCCAGCAGCGCGGGACAGGAGACCTACGAGCAGTACTTC.

This chain links TRBV7-2 with TRBJ2-1, with 15 bases identical to TRBD2. Germline CDR1 is SGHTA and CDR2 is FQGNSA. CDR3 length: 15 amino acids. V lost 5 bases and J lost 8; bases outside the gene matches: 4. CDR3 loop: CASSAGTSGGYEQFF. The DNA for the CDR3 is TGTGCCAGCAGCGCTGGGACTAGCGGGGGGTATGAGCAGTTCTTC.

The rearrangement joins TRBV7-2 to TRBJ1-3, with 7 bases fitting TRBD1. The germline V gene encodes CDR1 SGHTA and CDR2 FQGNSA. V lost 3 bases, J lost 0 bases, and 5 bases stayed unmatched. The CDR3 length is 16 residues. CDR3 protein: CASSLGTAISGNTIYF. In DNA, the CDR3 is TGTGCCAGCAGCTTGGGGACAGCGATCTCTGGAAACACCATATATTTT. The variable domain in full, completed from reference TRBV7-2 and TRBJ1-3, reads GAGVSQSPSNKVTEKGKDVELRCDPISGHTALYWYRQSLGQGLEFLIYFQGNSAPDKSGLPSDRFSAERTGGSVSTLTIQRTQQEDSAVYLCASSLGTAISGNTIYFGEGSWLTVV.

This clone was seen only a few times. V is TRBV6-1 and J is TRBJ1-2; 8 bases are shared with TRBD1. The germline V gene encodes CDR1 MNHNS and CDR2 SASEGT. With 1 base clipped from V and 5 bases from J, the junction kept 3 bases outside the gene matches. The length of the CDR3 is 14 residues. The CDR3 here is CASSEGNRGYGYTF. CDR3 bases: TGTGCCAGCAGTGAAGGGAACAGGGGGTATGGCTACACCTTC.

The J gene is TRBJ1-2, the V gene TRBV20-1; TRBD1 matches at 8 bases. This CDR3 comprises 11 residues. With V trimmed by 2 bases and J by 8 bases, 1 base remained unmatched. The germline CDR1 and CDR2 sequences are DFQATT and SNEGSKA (reference sequence). CDR3 sequence reads: CSARNRGGYTF. Written as DNA, the CDR3 is TGCAGTGCTAGAAACAGGGGGGGCTACACCTTC.

The sample holds one count of this clone. The genes are TRBV7-2 and TRBJ1-2, with TRBD1 matching 8 bases. Germline CDR1 and CDR2: SGHTA and FQGNSA. The V segment lost 5 bases and the J segment 5 bases; nucleotides outside the gene matches: 13. The CDR3 is 16 residues long. The CDR3 DNA reads TGTGCCAGCAGCCCGGGACAGGCGCCCGTATCTTATGGCTACACCTTC. It specifies CASSPGQAPVSYGYTF.

CDR3 amino acids: CAWSNPGQFIDEQYF. CDR3 nucleotides: TGTGCCTGGAGTAATCCGGGACAGTTTATCGACGAGCAGTACTTC. The chain carries TRBV30 and TRBJ2-7, with 7 bases lining up with TRBD1. Germline CDR1 is GTSNPN and CDR2 is SVGIG (reference sequence). After removal of 2 bases from V and 5 bases from J, the junction contained 12 bases not matched to a gene. The CDR3 has 15 residues. The whole variable domain, remainder taken from reference TRBV30 and TRBJ2-7, is SQTIHQWPATLVQPVGSPLSLECTVEGTSNPNLYWYRQAAGRGLQLLFYSVGIGQISSEVPQNLSASRPQDRQFILSSKKLLLSDSGFYLCAWSNPGQFIDEQYFGPGTRLTVT.

This chain uses TRBV20-1 with TRBJ2-7; 7 nucleotides agree with TRBD1. The ends lost 3 bases at V and 4 bases at J; junction bases unmatched: 18. CDR1 is DFQATT and CDR2 is SNEGSKA in the germline V gene (reference sequence). This CDR3 region has 17 residues. Here the CDR3 DNA reads TGCAGTGCTAGTGATGGTGTTTCGGGACAGATTCCTTACGAGCAGTACTTC. Translated: CSASDGVSGQIPYEQYF.

The chain links TRBV9 to TRBJ1-3, with a possible D match to TRBD1 (5 bases). Germline CDR1 and CDR2: SGDLS and YYNGEE. CDR3 length equals 16 residues. Trimming left V 0 bases short and J 0 bases short, with 10 bases between. In nucleotides, the CDR3 is TGTGCCAGCAGCGTAGAGGGGCCTCGCTCTGGAAACACCATATATTTT. Translating gives CASSVEGPRSGNTIYF.

The chain combines TRBV5-1 with TRBJ2-3; 9 bases agree with TRBD1. The CDR3 has 16 amino acids. Per the germline V gene, CDR1 is SGHRS and CDR2 is YFSETQ. V shed 0 bases, J shed 3 bases, and the junction held 5 bases outside the gene matches. This CDR3 reads CASSLGTGADTDTQYF. The CDR3, as DNA: TGCGCCAGCAGCTTGGGGACAGGGGCCGATACAGATACGCAGTATTTT. Variable domain in full (rest from reference TRBV5-1 and TRBJ2-3): KAGVTQTPRYLIKTRGQQVTLSCSPISGHRSVSWYQQTPGQGLQFLFEYFSETQRNKGNFPGRFSGRQFSNSRSEMNVSTLELGDSALYLCASSLGTGADTDTQYFGPGTRLTVL.

This clone was counted between two and nine times. The CDR3 loop is CASSGMTGVRTGELFF. The CDR3 coding sequence is TGTGCCAGCAGCGGCATGACAGGGGTTAGGACCGGGGAGCTGTTTTTT. This chain uses TRBV9 with TRBJ2-2, with TRBD1 matching 8 bases. V shed 3 bases and J 5 bases; nucleotides not matched to a gene: 9. Germline loops: CDR1 SGDLS, CDR2 YYNGEE. The CDR3 extends over 16 amino acids.

V is TRBV2 and J is TRBJ1-1; no clear D. V gave up 7 bases and J gave up 0 bases, with 6 bases separating them. The CDR3 consists of 12 residues. The germline V gene encodes CDR1 SNHLY and CDR2 FYNNEI. CDR3 residues: CASIEVNTEAFF. The CDR3 DNA reads TGTGCCAGCATAGAGGTGAACACTGAAGCTTTCTTT.

V gene TRBV4-3 combines with J gene TRBJ2-7, with D possibly matching TRBD2 (6 bases). The V and J ends lost 3 bases and 5 bases respectively, with 17 bases between them. This CDR3 region has 15 residues. CDR1 and CDR2 (germline): LGHNA, YSLEER. CDR3 coding DNA: TGCGCCAGCAGCCAGGATCGACTAGTGGGCGACGAGCAGTACTTC. The encoded protein is CASSQDRLVGDEQYF.

This clone appeared a single time. The V and J genes are TRBV5-5 and TRBJ1-5; no firm D call. V gave up 4 bases and J gave up 5 bases, with 16 bases separating them. Germline values: CDR1 SGHKS, CDR2 YYEKEE (reference sequence). This CDR3 comprises 15 residues. DNA for the CDR3: TGTGCCAGCAGCAACGCCGAGAGGGCAGATCAGCCCCAGCATTTT. Protein: CASSNAERADQPQHF.

This rearrangement joins TRBV6-1 to TRBJ1-5, with 7 bases lining up with TRBD1. Trimming removed 3 bases from V and 7 bases from J; junction bases left unmatched: 9. The CDR3 runs to 15 residues. CDR1 is MNHNS, CDR2 SASEGT, per germline. CDR3 nucleotide sequence: TGTGCCAGCAGTGAGTTAAAGGGGGCGGACCAGCCCCAGCATTTT. Translating gives CASSELKGADQPQHF.

The genes are TRBV7-2 and TRBJ2-7, with D maybe TRBD2 (5 bases). CDR1 SGHTA and CDR2 FQGNSA come from the germline V gene. The CDR3 runs 14 residues. V lost 4 bases, J lost 4 bases, and 14 bases lay in between. CDR3 in DNA: TGTGCCAGCAGCTCTCCGGGATTACCGTACGAGCAGTACTTC. Its translation is CASSSPGLPYEQYF.

The chain combines TRBV20-1 with TRBJ1-4, with no clear D. Germline CDR1 and CDR2: DFQATT and SNEGSKA (reference sequence). V was shortened by 3 bases and J by 0 bases, with 11 bases between the two germline ends. CDR3 length: 15 residues. The DNA for the CDR3 is TGCAGTGCTAGTAGCAGGCTTGCAACTAATGAAAAACTGTTTTTT. Amino acid sequence: CSASSRLATNEKLFF.

The V gene is TRBV3-1 (or the pseudogene TRBV3-2), the J gene TRBJ1-5; D gene uncertain. Trimming left V 1 base short and J 7 bases short, with 14 bases between. Germline loops: CDR1 LGHDT, CDR2 YNNKEL (reference sequence). The CDR3 runs to 15 residues. The CDR3, as DNA: TGTGCCAGCAGCCAAGGCGCCCCGGGGAGGCAGCCCCAGCATTTT. This sequence encodes CASSQGAPGRQPQHF.